This entry is about one T cell receptor (beta chain). The V gene's germline CDR1 is SEHNR and CDR2 FQNEAQ (reference sequence). The CDR3 is 15 amino acids. V lost 5 bases to trimming and J lost 4 bases; unmatched junction nucleotides: 8. Blood was sampled at baseline, cycle 4 day 1, and cycle 7 day 1. Sequencing was performed with immunoSEQ multiplex PCR; in TCRdb, only in-frame clones are kept and a portion is missing. The sample lists over 25,000 clones, 70% to 85% occurring once. This sample was included in a study of OX40 agonist ivuxolimab in advanced cancers. Specimen: CD4+ or CD8+ T cells sorted from blood, collected in a trial of the OX40 agonist ivuxolimab. This chain uses TRBV7-9 with TRBJ2-5, with 9 positions matching TRBD1. The sequence was collected from an adult with an advanced solid tumor such as melanoma, head and neck, liver or kidney cancer. The CDR3 region has the DNA TGTGCCAGCAGCCCAGGGACAGGGTATGGAGAGACCCAGTACTTC. Its protein product is CASSPGTGYGETQYF.